Detailed here is one T cell receptor beta chain. Its antigen is still unknown. Only CD45RO-negative cells positively selected for CCR7 counted as naive CD8 cells, so terminally differentiated effector memory CD45RA+ cells were excluded. This specimen belongs to a study of shared clonotypes between healthy human individuals. Study-wide findings and caveats: Clonotype sharing across a few donors was observed for roughly 5% of naive CD4 clonotypes. Sampling involved blood alone; tissue repertoires likely differ.

Generated by immunoSEQ multiplex PCR, the TCRdb table keeps only in-frame clones and is missing some. The sample records about 2.2 million clones, about 94% being singletons. The CDR3 extends over 14 amino acids. Germline V gene data show CDR1 as MNHEY and CDR2 as SVGAGI. After removal of 6 bases from V and 5 bases from J, the junction contained 4 bases not matched to a gene. The TCR was taken from a man in his late teens or twenties in good health. Some clones in this sample may be carry-over from other donors' samples. The chain uses TRBV6-5 and TRBJ2-1; 10 bases align to TRBD1. Sequenced: naive CD8+ T cells from PBMCs. The CDR3 reads CASSRDRGNNEQFF. The DNA of the CDR3 is TGTGCCAGCAGCCGGGACAGGGGAAACAATGAGCAGTTCTTC.